The following is a TCR beta chain sequence with its context. What this receptor recognizes is not known. Base qualities are missing; no much larger clone stands one base away. This entry is derived from a study of cytomegalovirus exposure and HLA in healthy donors (dated by TCRdb to the late 2010s). Regarding the research as a whole: In an earlier analysis of 550 to 750 of the donors, 276 Gb of sequence data and approximately 120 million unique TCR beta sequences from about 180 million T cells were reported. An early release covering roughly 600 HLA-typed donors comprised about 300 gigabases of sequencing data and roughly 86 million unique TCR sequences. Among the approximately 420 genotyped donors, approximately 82% belonged to the genetic ancestry cluster associated with self-reported Caucasian donors. The aim of the study was to test whether cataloging public T cell receptors could identify signatures of past pathogen exposure. Using immunosequencing, the study profiled T cell repertoires from roughly 650 subjects and related those repertoires to cytomegalovirus serostatus. A separate validation cohort of 100 to 150 different subjects was used in addition to the approximately 700-subject first cohort. The study combined high-throughput TCR immunosequencing, statistical association of individual TCRs with disease status, and machine learning to predict cytomegalovirus infection status. In a later analysis, previously published TCR beta repertoires from 550 to 700 donors were re-analyzed and high-resolution HLA genotyping was added so that TCR occurrence patterns could be studied. Rather than drawing on any new phenotypic data, the later analysis identified candidate immune exposures from TCR beta sequences and the way those sequences occurred across donors. To decide whether each TCR beta V gene segment behaved as functional or pseudogenic, an earlier analysis of 587 of the donors relied on high-throughput TCR beta sequencing. Alongside the repertoire data, information on donor age, sex, ethnicity and CMV serostatus was compiled. Genome-wide SNP genotypes for about 55% of the roughly 670 donors were used in a later genetic analysis, which treated that subset as a discovery cohort. Every repertoire in the discovery cohort had been generated on one and the same sequencing platform. HLA typing included class I and class II loci at four-digit resolution. The number of donors typed differed by locus, with about 629-640 for A, B, C, DRB1 and DQB1, 522 for DQA1, 600 to 610 for DPA1, and roughly 450 for DPB1. Roughly 5 DR-DQ haplotypes were handled as single units for association and clustering, since linkage in the cohort was strong. Across 398 genotyped donors of the cohort, an average of roughly 250,000 unique TCR beta nucleotide sequences per donor were sequenced, and roughly a sixth of those sequences were non-productive.

The CDR3 sequence holds 13 residues, the cysteine and phenylalanine included. Only CDR3 DNA is held: 39 bases, read in frame from base 1. Sequences SGHTS (CDR1) and YDEGEE (CDR2) are obtained from the germline V gene. V sheds 5 bases and J sheds 4 bases, leaving 12 bases between their ends. The cohort was made up of around 720 healthy bone marrow donors. At the time of sampling, all cohort members were nominally healthy, though unrecorded immune exposures were likely present. The donor was CMV seropositive and belonged to the group of more than 250 seropositive cohort members. Every donor gave a peripheral blood sample, and the peripheral blood mononuclear cells from that sample were used for TCR beta sequencing. The Qiagen DNeasy Blood Extraction Kit was used to extract genomic DNA from the blood cell samples. Library preparation used the immunoSEQ multiplex PCR assay. For the multiplex PCR, a mixture combining 60 forward primers for TCR Vbeta segments and 13 reverse primers for TCR Jbeta segments was used. Amplification of the CDR3 region of rearranged TCR beta genes was performed with a multiplex PCR assay on genomic DNA. On the Illumina HiSeq System, the amplified TCR beta libraries were sequenced as 87-base-pair reads. As for the authors' bioinformatics: A later analysis tallied tens of millions of unique TCR beta chains across the 600 to 700 repertoires, and approximately 11 million of those chains were shared by two or more donors. A nearest-neighbor algorithm error-corrected the raw reads and collapsed the reads into unique sequences, merging closely related sequences to remove PCR and sequencing errors. CDR3 sequences were aligned to IMGT reference sequences to assign V, D and J gene segments. For a sequence to be retained, a match of at least six nucleotides to both a V gene segment and a J gene segment was required. A rearrangement counted as productive if the CDR3 had no stop codons and remained in frame with V and J, and every other rearrangement counted as non-productive. CDR3 was defined according to IMGT convention as the region running from the second conserved V-encoded cysteine to the conserved J-encoded phenylalanine. Sequences without an unambiguous match to a single V gene segment were excluded from the earlier analysis of about 600 of the donors. In an earlier analysis of 450 to 700 of the donors, V segments were called functional above 56.7% productive rearrangements and were called segregating when the between-donor standard deviation exceeded 5%. A statistical classification framework was developed to diagnose cytomegalovirus status using the catalog of TCR beta chain sequences. In a later analysis, TCR nucleotide sequences were compared against IMGT/GENE-DB human TR gene sequences so that V and J genes could be assigned. The TCRdist pipeline was used in a later analysis to assign CDR3 sequences and most-parsimonious VDJ recombination scenarios. In a later analysis, each TCR beta chain was defined by its CDR3 amino acid sequence together with its V-gene family, and reads lacking a unique V-gene family were excluded. As a way to deal with suspected cross-contamination and a sequencing artifact, a later analysis dropped under 600 nucleotide sequences that were highly shared and had low generation probability. In a later analysis, a clonal expansion index for each public chain was calculated from normalized within-repertoire ranks of inferred template counts. In a later analysis, generation probabilities were computed using a VDJ recombination model fitted to out-of-frame rearrangements, and the results were checked against IGoR. A later analysis scored TCR-TCR, TCR-HLA and TCR-CMV co-occurrence with hypergeometric tests, applying a repertoire-size bias correction to TCR pairs. To estimate false discovery rates, a later analysis permuted the HLA or CMV assignments 20 times. In a later analysis, co-occurring TCRs were grouped using DBSCAN, and TCRdist sequence similarity was added for clustering within HLA-allele-positive subsets. Repertoires with fewer than 30,000 or more than 120,000 public chains were left out of co-occurrence clustering, as were five repertoires with anomalous nucleotide sharing. The source is immuneACCESS, and TCRdb retained only in-frame sequences with V and J called. Part of the clones is not carried over; for the studies checked, unresolved V genes explain less than half of this, and the remainder is unexplained. From that table come the V and J calls and clone size; the DNA was used to work out D and trimming. In all, the sample holds 190,000 or so clones, and 75% to 85% of those were seen once. The top ten clones comprise around 1.6% of the sample.

Study-wide findings and limitations: The classifier was reported to diagnose cytomegalovirus status with high specificity and sensitivity in both the original cohort and the validation cohort. When HLA alleles, especially DR and DQ, strongly co-occurred, attributing TCR associations to individual alleles was difficult. A further reported finding was that TCR beta sequences accurately predicted the HLA-A and HLA-B alleles for most subjects in the first cohort. Presence/absence analyses assumed roughly uniform sequencing depth across donors, an assumption that may not hold. According to a later analysis, TCR association rates differed among HLA loci, with DRB1 alleles showing the most associated TCRs and HLA-C alleles showing the fewest. V-gene and J-gene trimming of TCR beta chains was associated with a missense DCLRE1C variant in a later genetic analysis, and the association was replicated in an independent cohort. In an earlier analysis of about 540 of the donors, most TCR beta V segments were observed in productive rearrangements about 87% or about 30% of the time, broadly matching IMGT annotations. Correlated functional status among segregating V segments might be attributable to linkage disequilibrium, but an unknown experimental factor could not be ruled out. Specific HLA alleles were associated with 15,000 to 20,000 TCR beta sequences at a false discovery rate of 0.05 in a later analysis. The authors suggested that the approach could potentially be extended to other disease states and immunological phenotypes. In a later analysis, HLA-associated TCR beta chains showed more clonal expansion and lower generation probabilities than non-associated chains that were equally common. Across donors, most TCR sequences were observed very rarely, whereas some public TCRs were present in many individuals. This cohort had only TCR beta chains sequenced, and the lack of alpha or paired-chain data limited which features could be detected. HLA typing was unavailable for some donors at each locus, so association tests used only the typed subset. In vitro tests confirmed that a few of the cytomegalovirus-associated TCR beta chains recognize cytomegalovirus antigens. Roughly 15 rarely observed V segments, including chromosome 9 orphons, were excluded from the earlier analysis of several hundred of the donors because counts were too low. Several of the top co-occurrence clusters appeared to be linked to parvovirus B19, influenza, CMV and Epstein-Barr virus, according to a later analysis. CMV serostatus was the only immune exposure information available for the cohort. Compared with the roughly 700-donor mean, donors in an Asian-associated ancestry cluster had fewer N-insertions in productive TCRs, according to a later genetic analysis. Because the 87-base-pair reads could not distinguish some IMGT-functional V segments, including TRBV6-2 and TRBV6-3, those segments were excluded. A total of around 150 TCR beta chains were listed by the study as associated with cytomegalovirus. A cluster of highly shared sequence variants was judged likely to represent a technical artifact of the sequencing pipeline. A later analysis found that most CMV-associated TCR beta chains appeared HLA-restricted, with HLA associations seemingly driven largely by CMV exposure.

The specimen was PBMCs. The clonotype comes from a girl between 10 and 17 years old in good health and CMV-seropositive. The V and J genes are TRBV5-8 and TRBJ1-2; tentative D gene TRBD1, with 6 bases matching. The sequence in DNA is TGTGCCAGCAGTCCCGCAGGGGTCTATGGCTACACCTTC. Translated, this is CASSPAGVYGYTF.